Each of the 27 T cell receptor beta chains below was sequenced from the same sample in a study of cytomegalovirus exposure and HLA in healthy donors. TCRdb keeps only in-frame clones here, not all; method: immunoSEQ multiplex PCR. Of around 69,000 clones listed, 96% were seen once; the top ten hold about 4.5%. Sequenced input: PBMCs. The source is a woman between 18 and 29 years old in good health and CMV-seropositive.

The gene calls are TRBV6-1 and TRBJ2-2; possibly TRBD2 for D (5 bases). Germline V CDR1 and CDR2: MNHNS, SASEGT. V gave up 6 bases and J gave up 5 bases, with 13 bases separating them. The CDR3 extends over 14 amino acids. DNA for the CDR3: TGTGCCAGCAGGGACTTCACTAGGACCGGGGAGCTGTTTTTT. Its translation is CASRDFTRTGELFF.

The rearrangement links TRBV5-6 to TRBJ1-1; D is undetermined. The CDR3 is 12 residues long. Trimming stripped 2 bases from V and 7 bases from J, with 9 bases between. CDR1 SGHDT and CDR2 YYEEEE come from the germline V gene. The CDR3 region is CASSLGTSEAFF. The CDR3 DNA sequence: TGTGCCAGCAGCTTAGGAACTAGTGAAGCTTTCTTT.

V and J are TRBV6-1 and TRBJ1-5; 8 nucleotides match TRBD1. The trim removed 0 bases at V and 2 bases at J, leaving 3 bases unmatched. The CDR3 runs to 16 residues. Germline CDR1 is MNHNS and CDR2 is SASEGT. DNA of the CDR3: TGTGCCAGCAGTGAAGCTGCAGGGGGCGGCAATCAGCCCCAGCATTTT. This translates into CASSEAAGGGNQPQHF.

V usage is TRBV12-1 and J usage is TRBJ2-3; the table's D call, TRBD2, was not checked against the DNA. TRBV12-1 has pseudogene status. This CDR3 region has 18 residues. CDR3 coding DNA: TGTGCCAGCAGCTCAGCCCCAAATGGGAGCGGGAGTCCGGATACGCAGTATTTT. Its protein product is CASSSAPNGSGSPDTQYF.

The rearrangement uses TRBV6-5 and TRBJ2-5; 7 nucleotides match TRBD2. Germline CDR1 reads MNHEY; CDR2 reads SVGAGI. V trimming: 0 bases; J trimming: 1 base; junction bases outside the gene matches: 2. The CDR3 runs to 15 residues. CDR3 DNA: TGTGCCAGCAGTTACTCGTCTAGCGGCCAAGAGACCCAGTACTTC. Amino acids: CASSYSSSGQETQYF.

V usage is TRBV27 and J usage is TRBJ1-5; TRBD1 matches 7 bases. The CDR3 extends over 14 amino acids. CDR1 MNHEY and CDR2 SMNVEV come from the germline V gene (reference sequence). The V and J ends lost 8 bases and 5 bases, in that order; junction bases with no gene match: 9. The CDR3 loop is CASSHRGADQPQHF. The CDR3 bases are TGTGCCAGCTCTCACAGGGGCGCTGATCAGCCCCAGCATTTT.

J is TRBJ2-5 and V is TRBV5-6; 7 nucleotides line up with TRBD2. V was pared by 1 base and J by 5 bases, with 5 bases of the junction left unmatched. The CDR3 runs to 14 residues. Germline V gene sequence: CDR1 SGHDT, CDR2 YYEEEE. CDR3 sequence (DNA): TGTGCCAGCAGCTTGCTTGGGGGGGTGGAGACCCAGTACTTC. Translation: CASSLLGGVETQYF.

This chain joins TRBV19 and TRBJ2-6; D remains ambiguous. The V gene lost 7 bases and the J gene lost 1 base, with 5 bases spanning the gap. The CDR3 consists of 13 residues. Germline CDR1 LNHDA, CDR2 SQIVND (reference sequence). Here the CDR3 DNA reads TGTGCCAGTAATAAATCTGGGGCCAACGTCCTGACTTTC. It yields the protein CASNKSGANVLTF.

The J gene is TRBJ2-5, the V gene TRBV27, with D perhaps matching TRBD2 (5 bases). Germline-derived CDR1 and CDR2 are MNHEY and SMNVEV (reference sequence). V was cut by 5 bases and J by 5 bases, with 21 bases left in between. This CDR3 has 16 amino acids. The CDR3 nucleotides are TGTGCCAGCAGTCCCCTGGGTGGGAGTGACGTCGAGACCCAGTACTTC. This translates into CASSPLGGSDVETQYF.

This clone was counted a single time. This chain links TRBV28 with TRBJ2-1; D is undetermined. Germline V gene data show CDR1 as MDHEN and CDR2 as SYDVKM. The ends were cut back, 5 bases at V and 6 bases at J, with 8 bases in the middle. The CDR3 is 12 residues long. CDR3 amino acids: CASSGPLNEQFF. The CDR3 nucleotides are TGTGCCAGCAGTGGGCCCCTCAATGAGCAGTTCTTC.

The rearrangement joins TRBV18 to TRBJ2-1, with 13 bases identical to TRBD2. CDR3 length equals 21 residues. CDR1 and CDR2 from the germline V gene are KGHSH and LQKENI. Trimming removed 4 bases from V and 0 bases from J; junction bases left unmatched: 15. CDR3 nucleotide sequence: TGTGCCAGCTCACTCCGCCCGCGCGGGACTAGCGGGAACCTCTCCTACAATGAGCAGTTCTTC. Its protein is CASSLRPRGTSGNLSYNEQFF.

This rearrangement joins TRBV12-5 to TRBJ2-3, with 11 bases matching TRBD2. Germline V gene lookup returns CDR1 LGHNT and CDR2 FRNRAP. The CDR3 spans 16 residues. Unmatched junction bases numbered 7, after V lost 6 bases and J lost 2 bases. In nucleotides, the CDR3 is TGTGCTAGTGGAAATAGCGGGAGGGGGATCACAGATACGCAGTATTTT. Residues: CASGNSGRGITDTQYF.

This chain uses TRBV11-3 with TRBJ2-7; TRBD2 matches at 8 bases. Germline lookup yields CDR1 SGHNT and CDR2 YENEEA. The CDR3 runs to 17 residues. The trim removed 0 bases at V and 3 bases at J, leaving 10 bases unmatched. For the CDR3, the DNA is TGTGCCAGCAGCTTAGATCTAGGGGTAGCGGGAAGCTACGAGCAGTACTTC. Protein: CASSLDLGVAGSYEQYF.

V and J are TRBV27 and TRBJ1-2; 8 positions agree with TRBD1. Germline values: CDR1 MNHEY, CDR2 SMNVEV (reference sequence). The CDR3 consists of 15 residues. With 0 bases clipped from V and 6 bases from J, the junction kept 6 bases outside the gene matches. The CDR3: CASSLSGTGLDGYTF. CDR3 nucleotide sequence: TGTGCCAGCAGTTTATCGGGGACAGGTTTGGATGGCTACACCTTC.

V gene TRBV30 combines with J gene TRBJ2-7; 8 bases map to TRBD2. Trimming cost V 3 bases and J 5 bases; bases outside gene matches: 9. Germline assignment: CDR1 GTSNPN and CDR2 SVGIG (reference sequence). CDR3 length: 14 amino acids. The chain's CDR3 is CAWRPAGELHEQYF. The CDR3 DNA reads TGTGCCTGGAGGCCAGCGGGAGAATTACACGAGCAGTACTTC. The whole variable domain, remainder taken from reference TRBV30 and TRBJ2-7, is SQTIHQWPATLVQPVGSPLSLECTVEGTSNPNLYWYRQAAGRGLQLLFYSVGIGQISSEVPQNLSASRPQDRQFILSSKKLLLSDSGFYLCAWRPAGELHEQYFGPGTRLTVT.

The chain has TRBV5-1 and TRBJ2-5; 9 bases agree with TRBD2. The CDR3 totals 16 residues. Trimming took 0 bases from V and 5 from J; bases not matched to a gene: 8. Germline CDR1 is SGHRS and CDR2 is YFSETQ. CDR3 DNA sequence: TGCGCCAGCAGCTTGGGCGGGAGGGCCGTAGGGGAGACCCAGTACTTC. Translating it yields CASSLGGRAVGETQYF.

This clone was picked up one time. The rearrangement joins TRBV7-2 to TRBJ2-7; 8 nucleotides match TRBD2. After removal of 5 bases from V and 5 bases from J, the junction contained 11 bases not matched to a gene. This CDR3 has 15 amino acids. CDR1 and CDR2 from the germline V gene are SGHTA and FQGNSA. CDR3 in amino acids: CASSRAGARLNEQYF. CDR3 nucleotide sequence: TGTGCCAGCAGCCGAGCGGGAGCCCGATTGAACGAGCAGTACTTC. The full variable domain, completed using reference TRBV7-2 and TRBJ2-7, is GAGVSQSPSNKVTEKGKDVELRCDPISGHTALYWYRQSLGQGLEFLIYFQGNSAPDKSGLPSDRFSAERTGGSVSTLTIQRTQQEDSAVYLCASSRAGARLNEQYFGPGTRLTVT.

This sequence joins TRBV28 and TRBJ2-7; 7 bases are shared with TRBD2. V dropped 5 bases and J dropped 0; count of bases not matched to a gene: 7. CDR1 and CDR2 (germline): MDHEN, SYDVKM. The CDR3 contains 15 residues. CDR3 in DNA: TGTGCCAGCAGTGAGCGGGACTACCTCTCCTACGAGCAGTACTTC. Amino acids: CASSERDYLSYEQYF.

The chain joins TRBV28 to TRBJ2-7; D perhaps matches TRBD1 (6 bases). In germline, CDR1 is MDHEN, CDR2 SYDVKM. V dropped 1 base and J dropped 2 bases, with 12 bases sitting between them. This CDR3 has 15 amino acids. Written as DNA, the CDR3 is TGTGCCAGCAGTTTATACCGGGACACCCCCTACGAGCAGTACTTC. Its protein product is CASSLYRDTPYEQYF. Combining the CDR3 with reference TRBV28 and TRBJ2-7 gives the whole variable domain DVKVTQSSRYLVKRTGEKVFLECVQDMDHENMFWYRQDPGLGLRLIYFSYDVKMKEKGDIPEGYSVSREKKERFSLILESASTNQTSMYLCASSLYRDTPYEQYFGPGTRLTVT.

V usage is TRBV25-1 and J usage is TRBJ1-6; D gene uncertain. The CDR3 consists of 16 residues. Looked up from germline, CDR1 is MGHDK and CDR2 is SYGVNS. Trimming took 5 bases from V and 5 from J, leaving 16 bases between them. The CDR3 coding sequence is TGTGCCAGCAGTTCCTACGAGGGAGAAAATAATTCACCCCTCCACTTT. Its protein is CASSSYEGENNSPLHF.

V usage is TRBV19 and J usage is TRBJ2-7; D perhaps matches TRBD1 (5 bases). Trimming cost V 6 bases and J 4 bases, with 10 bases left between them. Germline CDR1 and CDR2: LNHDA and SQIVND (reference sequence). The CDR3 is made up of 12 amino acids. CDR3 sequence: CASRSRVYEQYF. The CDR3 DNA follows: TGTGCCAGTAGATCCAGGGTATACGAGCAGTACTTC.

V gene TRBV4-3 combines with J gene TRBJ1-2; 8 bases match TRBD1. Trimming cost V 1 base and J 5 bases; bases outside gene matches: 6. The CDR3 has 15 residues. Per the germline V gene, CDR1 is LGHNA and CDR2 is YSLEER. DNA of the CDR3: TGCGCCAGCAGCCAAGGACAGGGGCGGTATTATGGCTACACCTTC. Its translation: CASSQGQGRYYGYTF.

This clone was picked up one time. The CDR3 sequence: CASSYREEETQYF. In DNA form, the CDR3 reads TGCGCCAGCTCATACAGGGAAGAAGAGACCCAGTACTTC. V usage is TRBV4-1 and J usage is TRBJ2-5; possible D gene TRBD1, 6 bases. The germline CDR1 and CDR2 sequences are MGHRA and YSYEKL. Trimming took off 8 bases at V and 3 bases at J, with 13 bases between the two ends. The CDR3 is 13 residues long.

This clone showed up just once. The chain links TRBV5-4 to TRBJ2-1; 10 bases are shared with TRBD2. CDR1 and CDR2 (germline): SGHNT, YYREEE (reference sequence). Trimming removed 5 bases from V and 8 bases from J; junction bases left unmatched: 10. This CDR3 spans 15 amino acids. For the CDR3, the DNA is TGTGCCAGCAGACCCCTAGCGGGAGTGGGAGATGAGCAGTTCTTC. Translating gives CASRPLAGVGDEQFF.

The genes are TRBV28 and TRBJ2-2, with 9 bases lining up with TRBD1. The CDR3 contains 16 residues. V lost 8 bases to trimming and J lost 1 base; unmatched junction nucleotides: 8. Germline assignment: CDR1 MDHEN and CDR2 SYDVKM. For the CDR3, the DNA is TGTGCCAGCTCTCACCCGGGACAGGGGAACACCGGGGAGCTGTTTTTT. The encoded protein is CASSHPGQGNTGELFF.

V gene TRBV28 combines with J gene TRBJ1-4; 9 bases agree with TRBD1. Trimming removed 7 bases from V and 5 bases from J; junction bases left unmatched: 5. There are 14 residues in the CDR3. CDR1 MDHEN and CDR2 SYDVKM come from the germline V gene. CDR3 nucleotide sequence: TGTGCCAGCACCGGGACAGGGAAAAATGAAAAACTGTTTTTT. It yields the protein CASTGTGKNEKLFF.

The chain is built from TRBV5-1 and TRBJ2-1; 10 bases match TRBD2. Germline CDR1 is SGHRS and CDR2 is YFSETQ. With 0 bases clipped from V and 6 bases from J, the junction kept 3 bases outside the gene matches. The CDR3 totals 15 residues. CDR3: CASSLGSGRINEQFF. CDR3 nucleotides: TGCGCCAGCAGCTTGGGTAGCGGGAGGATCAATGAGCAGTTCTTC.